Each of the 9 T cell receptor beta chains below was sequenced from the same sample in a study of T cells in Graves' hyperthyroidism and ophthalmopathy. Amplified TCR beta CDR3 regions derived from RNA transcripts. An initial round of RT-PCR targeting the TCR CDR3 relied on the HTBI primer set. TCRdb independently ran MiXCR on the multiplex PCR reads; one entry per CDR3 protein. The sample contains a few hundred thousand distinct CDR3 sequences, approximately 14% of which appear only once. Material for sequencing was blood. The source is a woman aged 60-75 years with Graves' ophthalmopathy.

This clonotype has only a few counts. The chain links TRBV3-1 to TRBJ1-3; D not certain. Germline lookup yields CDR1 LGHDT and CDR2 YNNKEL (reference sequence). CDR3 size: 14 residues. Trimming cost V 2 bases and J 0 bases, with 5 bases left between them. This CDR3 is CASSQSLSGNTIYF. CDR3 DNA: TGTGCCAGCAGCCAATCCCTCTCTGGAAACACCATATATTTT.

This clonotype was counted at least ten times. V is TRBV7-9 and J is TRBJ1-2; no definite D call. This CDR3 is 11 amino acids long. Germline V lookup: CDR1 SEHNR, CDR2 FQNEAQ (reference sequence). The V end was cut by 4 bases, the J end by 3 bases, with 3 bases between. The CDR3 nucleotides read TGTGCCAGCAGCTCGGACTATGGCTACACCTTC. Translating gives CASSSDYGYTF.

This clonotype occurred many times. The rearrangement links TRBV7-6 to TRBJ2-1, with 8 bases matching TRBD2. Germline CDR1 SGHVS, CDR2 FNYEAQ. The CDR3 spans 15 residues. Losses at the gene ends were 5 bases for V and 5 bases for J; bases not matched to a gene: 8. The CDR3 DNA reads as TGTGCCAGCAGCATCCGGGGTAGCGGGAACAATGAGCAGTTCTTC. Translation: CASSIRGSGNNEQFF.

J is TRBJ2-1 and V is TRBV20-1; a weak D match, TRBD1 (5 bases). There are 16 residues in the CDR3. CDR1 is DFQATT, CDR2 SNEGSKA, per germline (reference sequence). The germline V and J ends were trimmed by 3 bases and 1 base, with 16 bases remaining between them. In DNA form, the CDR3 reads TGCAGTGCTAGGCCAACTGGGCGGACATCCTACAATGAGCAGTTCTTC. This sequence encodes CSARPTGRTSYNEQFF.

The chain joins TRBV20-1 to TRBJ2-2; 10 nucleotides align to TRBD2. Germline V gene lookup returns CDR1 DFQATT and CDR2 SNEGSKA (reference sequence). This CDR3 is built from 15 residues. The ends lost 6 bases at V and 5 bases at J; junction bases unmatched: 9. The CDR3 DNA follows: TGCAGTGCACCCTTAGCGGGAGGTGGGACCGGGGAGCTGTTTTTT. Translated: CSAPLAGGGTGELFF.

This clonotype was seen many times. The chain employs TRBV6-1 and TRBJ2-7; unclear D gene. With 5 bases removed from V and 1 base from J, the gap between germline ends came to 15 bases. The germline gives CDR1 MNHNS, CDR2 SASEGT. CDR3 size: 15 residues. Here the CDR3 DNA reads TGTGCCAGCAGTTCGCACATCGGAGTGTCCTACGAGCAGTACTTC. Translation gives CASSSHIGVSYEQYF.

This clonotype was counted ten times or more. The chain links TRBV28 to TRBJ2-7; TRBD1 is a possible D gene (5 bases). The CDR3 totals 14 residues. From germline, CDR1 is MDHEN and CDR2 SYDVKM. Trimming removed 8 bases from V and 5 bases from J, with 19 bases in between. The CDR3, as DNA: TGTGCCAGCGGTCGACCCGGCAGGGTCAACGAGCAGTACTTC. Protein sequence: CASGRPGRVNEQYF.

A few counts support this clonotype. The chain is built from TRBV5-4 and TRBJ2-4; D is possibly TRBD2 (8 bases). Trimming removed 4 bases at V and 3 bases at J, with 23 bases between. This CDR3 comprises 18 residues. Germline values: CDR1 SGHNT, CDR2 YYREEE (reference sequence). This CDR3 is CASSITGTAGRGKNIQYF. CDR3 nucleotide sequence: TGTGCCAGCAGCATTACCGGGACAGCCGGGAGGGGCAAAAACATTCAGTACTTC.

For this clonotype: Just one base apart from a much larger clone, this may be a read error. The V call is TRBV2, the J call TRBJ2-4, with 13 bases fitting TRBD2. V was pared by 5 bases and J by 12 bases, with 7 bases of the junction left unmatched. Per germline, CDR1 SNHLY and CDR2 FYNNEI. The CDR3 extends over 14 amino acids. The CDR3 DNA is TGTGCCAGCAGTTTCGGGACTAGCGGGGATACTCAGTACTTC. Translation gives CASSFGTSGDTQYF.